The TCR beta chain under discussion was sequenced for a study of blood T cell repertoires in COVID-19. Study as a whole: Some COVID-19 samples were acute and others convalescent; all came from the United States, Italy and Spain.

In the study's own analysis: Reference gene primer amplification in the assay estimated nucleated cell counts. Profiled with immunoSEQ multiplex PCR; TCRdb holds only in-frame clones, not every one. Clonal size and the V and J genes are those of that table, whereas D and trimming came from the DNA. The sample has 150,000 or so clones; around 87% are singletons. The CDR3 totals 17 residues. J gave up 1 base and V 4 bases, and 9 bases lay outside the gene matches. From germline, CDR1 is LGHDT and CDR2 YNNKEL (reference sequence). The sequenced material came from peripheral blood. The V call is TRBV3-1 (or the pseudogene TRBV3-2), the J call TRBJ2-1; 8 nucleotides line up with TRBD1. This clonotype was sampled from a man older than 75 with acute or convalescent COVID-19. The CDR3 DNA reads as TGTGCCAGCAGCCCACCCAGGGGGCCCCGGTCCTACAATGAGCAGTTCTTC. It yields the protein CASSPPRGPRSYNEQFF.